A single T cell receptor beta chain is shown here with its context. Germline V gene data show CDR1 as SEHNR and CDR2 as FQNEAQ (reference sequence). This CDR3 has 14 residues. Researchers used template switching to add UMIs featuring a 6-nucleotide sample barcode. TCRalpha and TCRbeta cDNA went through two nested PCRs of approximately 17 and 9 cycles. TCRdb derives one entry per CDR3 protein from the 5' RACE reads, leaving out DNA. The specimen's table records 150,000 or so distinct CDR3 sequences. This specimen belongs to a study of monozygotic twins with inflammatory bowel disease. The sample comprised blood. The genes are TRBV7-9 and TRBJ1-2. This clonotype originated in a human donor with ulcerative colitis or Crohn's disease, or a healthy co-twin of an affected twin (not recorded which). This CDR3 reads CASSLIGGVNGYTF.